This T cell receptor beta chain was identified during a study of cytotoxic CD8 clonotypes in ibrutinib-treated CLL. Across the study: Response sampling came at median approximately twelve months of treatment, ranging about 6 to 36 months. Samples showed on average approximately 260,000 productive templates and over 80,000 productive rearrangements.

This CDR3 spans 13 amino acids. CDR1 is MNHNS and CDR2 is SASEGT in the germline V gene. V gave up 5 bases and J gave up 5 bases, with 13 bases separating them. Clones were read by immunoSEQ multiplex PCR, and TCRdb kept only the in-frame ones, dropping some. The sample carries some 350,000 clones, roughly 67% recorded once. The TCR beta libraries used roughly 2.2 micrograms of genomic DNA that came from cryopreserved PBMCs. Here the sequenced sample was PBMCs, taken after 36 months of ibrutinib treatment. This clonotype was sampled from a human donor with chronic lymphocytic leukemia. This sequence joins TRBV6-1 and TRBJ2-7; D may correspond to TRBD1 or TRBD2 (6 bases each). This CDR3 is CASSLGGPDEQYF. The DNA of the CDR3 is TGTGCCAGCAGTCTTGGGGGGCCGGACGAGCAGTACTTC.